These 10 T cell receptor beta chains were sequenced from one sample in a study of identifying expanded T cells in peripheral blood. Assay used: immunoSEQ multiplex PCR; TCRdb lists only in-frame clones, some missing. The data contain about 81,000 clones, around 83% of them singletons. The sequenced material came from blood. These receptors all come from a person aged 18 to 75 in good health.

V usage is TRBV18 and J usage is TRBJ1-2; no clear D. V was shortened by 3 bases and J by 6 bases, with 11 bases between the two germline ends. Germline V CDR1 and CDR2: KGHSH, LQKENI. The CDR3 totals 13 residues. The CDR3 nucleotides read TGTGCCAGCTCACCGGGTCCAGGAAATGGCTACACCTTC. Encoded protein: CASSPGPGNGYTF.

CDR3 amino acids: CASAPGGVDHEQFF. DNA for the CDR3: TGTGCCAGCGCCCCAGGGGGAGTTGACCATGAGCAGTTCTTC. V gene TRBV7-9 combines with J gene TRBJ2-1; 7 nucleotides agree with TRBD1. J was trimmed by 8 bases and V by 8 bases; bases with no gene match: 12. The CDR3 is 14 amino acids. Germline assignment: CDR1 SEHNR and CDR2 FQNEAQ (reference sequence).

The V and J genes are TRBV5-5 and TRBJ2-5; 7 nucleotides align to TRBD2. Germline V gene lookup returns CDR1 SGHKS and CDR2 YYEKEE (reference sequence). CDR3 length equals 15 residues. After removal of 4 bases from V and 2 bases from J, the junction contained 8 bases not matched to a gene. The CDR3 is CASSPGRAGQETQYF. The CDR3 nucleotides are TGTGCCAGCAGCCCTGGGAGGGCAGGACAAGAGACCCAGTACTTC.

The CDR3 spells CASREYRVGTEAFF. The CDR3 DNA reads as TGTGCCAGCAGAGAGTACAGGGTTGGCACTGAAGCTTTCTTT. The chain couples TRBV6-1 to TRBJ1-1, with D tentatively TRBD1 (6 bases). The CDR3 is 14 residues long. The germline V and J ends were trimmed by 6 bases and 4 bases, with 15 bases remaining between them. Germline CDR1 MNHNS, CDR2 SASEGT.

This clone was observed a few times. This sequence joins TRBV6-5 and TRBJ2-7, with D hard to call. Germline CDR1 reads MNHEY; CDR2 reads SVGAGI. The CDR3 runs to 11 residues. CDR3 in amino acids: CVLGNPYEQYF. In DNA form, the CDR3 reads TGTGTCCTAGGTAATCCCTACGAGCAGTACTTC.

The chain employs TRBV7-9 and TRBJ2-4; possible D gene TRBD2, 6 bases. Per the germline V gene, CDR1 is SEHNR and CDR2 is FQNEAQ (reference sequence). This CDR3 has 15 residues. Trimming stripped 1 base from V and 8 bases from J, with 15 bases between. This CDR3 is CASSLDSGGADIQYF. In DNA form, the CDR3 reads TGTGCCAGCAGCTTAGATAGTGGAGGGGCGGACATTCAGTACTTC.

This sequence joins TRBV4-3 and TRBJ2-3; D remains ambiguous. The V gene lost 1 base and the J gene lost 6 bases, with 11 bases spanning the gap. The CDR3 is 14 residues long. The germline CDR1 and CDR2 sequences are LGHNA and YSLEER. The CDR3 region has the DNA TGCGCCAGCAGCCAAGGTCTGGAAAGGGATACGCAGTATTTT. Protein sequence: CASSQGLERDTQYF.

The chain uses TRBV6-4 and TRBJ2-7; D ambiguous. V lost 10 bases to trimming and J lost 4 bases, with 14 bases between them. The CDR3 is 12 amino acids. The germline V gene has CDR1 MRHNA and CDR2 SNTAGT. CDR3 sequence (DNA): TGTGCCAACGACCGCCCACCTTACGAGCAGTACTTC. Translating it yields CANDRPPYEQYF.

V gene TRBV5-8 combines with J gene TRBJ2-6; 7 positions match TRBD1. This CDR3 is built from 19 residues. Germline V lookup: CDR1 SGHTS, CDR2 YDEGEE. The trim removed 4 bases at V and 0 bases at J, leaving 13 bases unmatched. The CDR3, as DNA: TGTGCCAGCAGCCTGGAATGGGACAGCTTACTCTCTGGGGCCAACGTCCTGACTTTC. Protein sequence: CASSLEWDSLLSGANVLTF.

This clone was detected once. CDR3 region: CASSYSSLAPYEQYF. The CDR3 DNA reads TGTGCCAGCAGTTACTCGTCCCTGGCCCCCTACGAGCAGTACTTC. This chain links TRBV6-5 with TRBJ2-7; D remains ambiguous. The CDR3 length is 15 residues. V lost 0 bases and J lost 2, with 11 bases in between. Germline V lookup: CDR1 MNHEY, CDR2 SVGAGI.